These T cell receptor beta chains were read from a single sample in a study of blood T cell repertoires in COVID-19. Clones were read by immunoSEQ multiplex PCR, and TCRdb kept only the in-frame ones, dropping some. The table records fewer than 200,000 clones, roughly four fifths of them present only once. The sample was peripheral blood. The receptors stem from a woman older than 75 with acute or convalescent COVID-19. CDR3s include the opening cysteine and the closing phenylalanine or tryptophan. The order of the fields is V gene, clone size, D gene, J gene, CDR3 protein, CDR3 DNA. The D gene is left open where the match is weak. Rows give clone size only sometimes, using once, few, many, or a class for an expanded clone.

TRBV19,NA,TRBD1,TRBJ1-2,CASSLPGQGGGYTF,TGTGCCAGTAGTCTACCCGGACAGGGGGGTGGCTACACCTTC
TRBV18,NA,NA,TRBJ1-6,CASSGAGAPPGSNSPLHF,TGTGCCAGCTCAGGGGCAGGGGCCCCTCCGGGGAGTAATTCACCCCTCCACTTT
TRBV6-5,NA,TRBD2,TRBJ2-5,CASSLSGGARETQYF,TGTGCCAGCAGCTTGAGCGGGGGGGCGAGAGAGACCCAGTACTTC
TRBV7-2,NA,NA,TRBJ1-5,CASSLDIQPQHF,TGTGCCAGCAGCTTAGACATTCAGCCCCAGCATTTT
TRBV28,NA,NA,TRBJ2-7,CASSQMGGGNREQYF,TGTGCCAGCAGTCAAATGGGAGGAGGAAATCGCGAGCAGTACTTC
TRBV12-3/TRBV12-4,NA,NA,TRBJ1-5,CASSVESNQPQHF,TGTGCCAGCTCCGTAGAGAGCAATCAGCCCCAGCATTTT
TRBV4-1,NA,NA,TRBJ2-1,CASSQDRSGFSYNEQFF,TGCGCCAGCAGCCAAGATCGAAGCGGGTTCTCCTACAATGAGCAGTTCTTC
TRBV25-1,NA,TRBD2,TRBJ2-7,CASSASGASYEQYF,TGTGCCAGCAGTGCCAGCGGGGCCTCCTACGAGCAGTACTTC
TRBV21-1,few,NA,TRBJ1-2,CASSSNYFYGYTF,TGTGCCAGCAGCAGTAACTACTTCTATGGCTACACCTTC
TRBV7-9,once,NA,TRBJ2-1,CASSLPKWGDSYNEQFF,TGTGCCAGCAGCTTACCAAAATGGGGGGACTCCTACAATGAGCAGTTCTTC
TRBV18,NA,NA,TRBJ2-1,CASSPPLPSRFFNEQFF,TGTGCCAGCTCACCACCGCTCCCTAGCCGGTTTTTCAATGAGCAGTTCTTC
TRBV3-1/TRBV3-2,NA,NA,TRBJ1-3,CASSHPFGNTIYF,TGTGCCAGCAGCCATCCCTTTGGAAACACCATATATTTT
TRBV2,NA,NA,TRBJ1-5,CASNRGLNQPQHF,TGTGCCAGCAACCGAGGGTTGAATCAGCCCCAGCATTTT
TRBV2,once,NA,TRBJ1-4,CASSGGGATNEKLFF,TGTGCCAGCAGTGGAGGAGGGGCTACTAATGAAAAACTGTTTTTT
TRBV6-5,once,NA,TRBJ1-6,CASSPPVGGPLHF,TGTGCCAGCAGTCCCCCTGTAGGGGGACCCCTCCACTTT
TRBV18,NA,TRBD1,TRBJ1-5,CASSLSRTGLDQPQHF,TGTGCCAGCTCCCTGTCGCGGACAGGGCTTGATCAGCCCCAGCATTTT
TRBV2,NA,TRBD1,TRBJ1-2,CASRGGQGINGYTF,TGTGCCAGCAGGGGAGGACAGGGGATAAATGGCTACACCTTC
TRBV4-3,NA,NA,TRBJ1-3,CASSQGRQSPNSGNTIYF,TGCGCCAGCAGCCAAGGCCGACAGTCGCCAAACTCTGGAAACACCATATATTTT
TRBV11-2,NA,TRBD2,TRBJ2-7,CASSEGTSGRAQYF,TGTGCCAGCAGCGAAGGTACTAGCGGGAGGGCCCAGTACTTC
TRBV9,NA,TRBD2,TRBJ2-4,CASSSSSGGGDLAKNIQYF,TGTGCCAGCAGCTCTTCCTCTGGCGGGGGTGACCTAGCCAAAAACATTCAGTACTTC
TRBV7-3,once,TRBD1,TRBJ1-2,CASSGQGKGGYTF,TGTGCCAGCAGCGGACAGGGGAAAGGTGGCTACACCTTC
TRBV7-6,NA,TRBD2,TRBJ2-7,CASSTLAGETYEQYF,TGTGCCAGCAGCACACTAGCGGGAGAGACCTACGAGCAGTACTTC
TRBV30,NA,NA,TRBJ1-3,CAYGQTPGMSIYF,TGTGCCTACGGACAGACCCCTGGAATGTCCATATATTTT
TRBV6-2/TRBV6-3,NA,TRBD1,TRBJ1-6,CASSSLGTAKNSPLHF,TGTGCCAGCAGTTCTCTTGGGACAGCGAAGAATTCACCCCTCCACTTT
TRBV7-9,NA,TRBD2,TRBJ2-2,CASSLAGGPGELFF,TGTGCCAGCAGCTTAGCGGGAGGGCCGGGGGAGCTGTTTTTT
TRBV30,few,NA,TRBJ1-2,CAWSSQGGRVGYTF,TGTGCCTGGAGTTCCCAAGGAGGGCGGGTTGGCTACACCTTC
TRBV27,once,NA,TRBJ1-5,CASSFYRDQPQHF,TGTGCCAGCAGTTTTTATAGAGATCAGCCCCAGCATTTT
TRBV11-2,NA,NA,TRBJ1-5,CASSQQSQPQHF,TGTGCCAGCAGCCAACAATCTCAGCCCCAGCATTTT
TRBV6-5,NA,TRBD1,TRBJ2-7,CASSRQGRAYEQYF,TGTGCCAGCAGTAGACAGGGTCGGGCGTACGAGCAGTACTTC
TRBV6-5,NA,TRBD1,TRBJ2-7,CASSPTTGTTYEQYF,TGTGCCAGCAGTCCCACGACAGGGACGACCTACGAGCAGTACTTC
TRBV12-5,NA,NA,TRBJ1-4,CASGLVPDKNEKLFF,TGTGCTAGTGGTTTGGTACCTGACAAGAATGAAAAACTGTTTTTT
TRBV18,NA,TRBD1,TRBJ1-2,CASSTTGTDDYGYTF,TGTGCCAGCTCAACCACCGGGACAGATGACTATGGCTACACCTTC